This T cell receptor beta chain was sequenced during a study of T cell responses to AZD1222 COVID-19 vaccine. This clone has only one observation. Its antigen is as yet unknown. Profiled with immunoSEQ multiplex PCR; TCRdb holds only in-frame clones, not every one. This sample has about 200,000 clones, with over 85% found just once. Pooling was applied to second doses at about 4 or about 12 weeks. Unmatched junction bases numbered 13, after V lost 4 bases and J lost 0 bases. The CDR3 covers 18 residues. Germline V lookup: CDR1 SQVTM, CDR2 ANQGSEA. Study results and caveats: Most donors were white British, females outnumbered males, and clonal diversity was possibly underestimated. Baseline seropositives among AZD1222 recipients totaled only six or seven. Spike was spanned by vaccine-associated CD4 TCRs, which were dominant at 160-218 and 743-854.

The receptor was derived from an adult who received the AZD1222 COVID-19 vaccine. The material sequenced was peripheral blood, taken 28 days after the second AZD1222 dose. The chain carries TRBV29-1 and TRBJ1-3; 9 bases match TRBD1. Written as DNA, the CDR3 is TGCAGCGTTGGGGGGACAGGGACAGGCCCGCGCTCTGGAAACACCATATATTTT. It encodes CSVGGTGTGPRSGNTIYF.